This TCR beta chain was found in a study of blood T cells in healthy people across ages. Next came a second PCR, run for about 7 to 12 cycles, which used a sample-barcoded 5' primer along with a J-beta primer mix. TCRdb reprocessed the 5' RACE reads via MiXCR and lists one record per CDR3 protein. The sample consists of fewer than 1,200,000 distinct CDR3 sequences, roughly a quarter of them appearing once. Findings and caveats of the study: Naive CD4+ cell counts and diversity both ran higher in long-lived than in aged donors.

The CDR3 is made up of 17 amino acids. Germline assignment: CDR1 MNHNY and CDR2 SVGAGI (reference sequence). V lost 5 bases to trimming and J lost 2 bases, with 19 bases between them. On this clonotype itself: No antigen is known for it.

The sample also formed part of further work on T cells of mothers and their children. This second report adds: The entire RNA extract went into cDNA synthesis at approximately 1.5 ug per 15 ul.

The receptor's source is a girl under 10 years old in good health. The specimen was blood. The V call is TRBV6-6, the J call TRBJ2-1; TRBD2 might be the D (6 bases). The CDR3 region has the DNA TGTGCCAGCAGTAACGTACCCGCGGGAAAAACCTACAATGAGCAGTTCTTC. It yields the protein CASSNVPAGKTYNEQFF.